Here is one T cell receptor (beta chain) with its context. Its antigen is not known. The record originates from a study of brain T cells in children with intractable seizures. Notes on the study in general: Clones missing pre-surgery may reflect undersampling of that blood sample.

TCRdb's table, derived via immunoSEQ multiplex PCR, lists solely in-frame clones and lacks some. The table shows 300,000 to 400,000 clones, with about 93% occurring only once. Regarding time point: blood from clinic visit 5 months post-surgery; TSC patient then seizure free. Trimming removed 3 bases at V and 6 bases at J, with 5 bases between. CDR1 is SEHNR and CDR2 is FQNEAQ in the germline V gene (reference sequence). This CDR3 comprises 12 residues. This rearrangement joins TRBV7-9 to TRBJ1-4; the D is unclear. The sample in question was peripheral blood, obtained 4 to 6 months after surgery. The clonotype originates from a boy in the first two years of life with tuberous sclerosis and intractable seizures. The CDR3 nucleotides read TGTGCCAGCAGCTTTTTCCATGAAAAACTGTTTTTT. It yields the protein CASSFFHEKLFF. Full variable domain (missing parts from reference TRBV7-9 and TRBJ1-4): DTGVSQNPRHKITKRGQNVTFRCDPISEHNRLYWYRQTLGQGPEFLTYFQNEAQLEKSRLLSDRFSAERPKGSFSTLEIQRTEQGDSAMYLCASSFFHEKLFFGSGTQLSVL.